The text below deals with one TCR beta chain. These data originate in a study of OX40 agonist ivuxolimab in advanced cancers. For the study at large: Ivuxolimab is a fully human IgG2 antibody that activates OX40 (CD134). Partial response was recorded in three patients: one hepatocellular carcinoma and two cutaneous melanoma cases.

TCRdb keeps only in-frame clones here, not all; method: immunoSEQ multiplex PCR. The sample has tens of thousands of clones; more than 85% are singletons. V shed 5 bases and J shed 7 bases, with 11 bases lying between them. Germline CDR1 KGHSH, CDR2 LQKENI. This CDR3 contains 12 residues. Patients with a history of autoimmune disease or on systemic immunosuppression were excluded. This sequence originates from an adult with an advanced solid tumor such as melanoma, head and neck, liver or kidney cancer. The source was CD4+ or CD8+ T cells sorted from blood, collected in a trial of the OX40 agonist ivuxolimab. The chain uses TRBV18 and TRBJ1-1, with D perhaps TRBD1 (6 bases). The CDR3 coding sequence is TGTGCCAGCTCAACTACAGGGAGTGAAGCTTTCTTT. This codes for CASSTTGSEAFF.